This TCR beta chain is from a study of OX40 agonist ivuxolimab in advanced cancers. About the full investigation: Ivuxolimab was an agonistic, fully human IgG2 monoclonal antibody directed against OX40 (CD134), a costimulatory receptor. Intravenous ivuxolimab was administered to patients every 2 weeks at six dose levels: 0.01, 0.1, 0.3, 1.5, 3 and 10 mg/kg. Among the roughly 50 dose-escalation patients, approximately 20 had hepatocellular carcinoma, 15 or so melanoma, 9 renal cell carcinoma and 9 head and neck cancer. The dose-escalation cohort was around 83% male with a mean age of around 62 years, ranging from roughly 23 to 80. Patients were allowed to have had prior anti-PD-1, anti-PD-L1 or anti-CTLA-4 therapy, and about 40% of the dose-escalation patients had been treated with checkpoint inhibitors. Partial responses occurred in three dose-escalation patients: two with cutaneous melanoma and one with hepatocellular carcinoma. Peripheral TCRbeta sequencing aimed to test whether ivuxolimab altered TCR sequence diversity and caused clonal T-cell expansion. The monotherapy dose-escalation portion (N of about 50 patients) of the phase I ivuxolimab trial is reported in the paper.

Regarding this clone: Its cognate antigen has yet to be identified. No base-level quality is on record; no much larger clone is a single base apart.

Patients with autoimmune disease history or receiving systemic immunosuppression were excluded from the trial. Peripheral blood for TCR sequencing was drawn from every dose cohort at baseline, at cycle 4 day 1 and at cycle 7 day 1. Samples were obtained from an open-label, multicenter, first-in-human phase I dose-escalation trial of ivuxolimab. Adults with locally advanced or metastatic head and neck squamous cell, hepatocellular, melanoma or renal cell carcinoma were enrolled in the trial. Before TCR sequencing, CD4+ T cells and CD8+ T cells were sorted from peripheral blood as separate populations. General findings and caveats noted by the study authors: Clonal expansion of both CD4+ and CD8+ blood T cells was observed from baseline to week 6 at doses 0.1 to 3.0 mg/kg. The antigen specificity of the clonally expanded peripheral T cells was not determined. Low levels of normalized T-cell clonal expansion were also shown by some nonresponding patients. On average, CD8+ T cells showed more expanded clones than CD4+ T cells after ivuxolimab. Partial responders in the 0.1-3.0 mg/kg groups had among the lowest normalized peripheral clonal expansion, especially among CD8+ T cells.

To sequence the TCRbeta CDR3 region, genomic DNA was isolated from the sorted cells. The immunoSEQ Assay was used to sequence the TCRbeta CDR3 regions. In its TCRdb copy, this immuneACCESS table keeps in-frame sequences only and misses some clones. Where compared with another copy, unresolved V genes explain less than half of these, and the others have no known cause. Here the sample has around 69,000 clones; more than 65% occur a single time. Together, the top ten hold 1.5% to 2% of the sample. This sequence was found in an adult with an advanced solid tumor such as melanoma, head and neck, liver or kidney cancer. The source was CD4+ or CD8+ T cells sorted from blood, collected in a trial of the OX40 agonist ivuxolimab.

Read as DNA, the sequence is TGTGCCAGCTCCCCTACCCAACTAGCGGGATACAATGAGCAGTTCTTC. Protein translation: CASSPTQLAGYNEQFF. This sequence uses TRBV18 and TRBJ2-1, and TRBD2 matches 10 of the central bases. V is pruned by 6 bases and J by 4 bases, leaving 9 bases of the junction without a gene match. The germline V gene gives CDR1 as KGHSH and CDR2 as LQKENI. From the cysteine up to the phenylalanine, the CDR3 has a length of 16 residues. The kept DNA is CDR3 alone, 48 bases in frame from the first base.